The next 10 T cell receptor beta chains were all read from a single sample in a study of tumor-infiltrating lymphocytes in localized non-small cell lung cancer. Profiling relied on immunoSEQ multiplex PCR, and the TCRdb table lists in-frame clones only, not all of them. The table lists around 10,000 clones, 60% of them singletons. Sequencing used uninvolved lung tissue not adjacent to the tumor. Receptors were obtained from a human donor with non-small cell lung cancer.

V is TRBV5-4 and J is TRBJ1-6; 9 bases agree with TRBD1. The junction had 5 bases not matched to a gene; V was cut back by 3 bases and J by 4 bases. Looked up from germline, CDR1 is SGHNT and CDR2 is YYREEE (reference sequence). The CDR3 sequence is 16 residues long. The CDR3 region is CASSSQGAGYNSPLHF. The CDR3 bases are TGTGCCAGCAGCTCACAGGGGGCGGGATATAATTCACCCCTCCACTTT. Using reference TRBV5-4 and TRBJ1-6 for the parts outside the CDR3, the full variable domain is ETGVTQSPTHLIKTRGQQVTLRCSSQSGHNTVSWYQQALGQGPQFIFQYYREEENGRGNFPPRFSGLQFPNYSSELNVNALELDDSALYLCASSSQGAGYNSPLHFGNGTRLTVT.

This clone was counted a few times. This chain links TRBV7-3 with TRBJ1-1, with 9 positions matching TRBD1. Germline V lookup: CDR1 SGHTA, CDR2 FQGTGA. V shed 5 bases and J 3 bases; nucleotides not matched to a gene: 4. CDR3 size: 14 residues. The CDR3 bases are TGTGCCAGCAGCACCGGACAGGGGCACACTGAAGCTTTCTTT. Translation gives CASSTGQGHTEAFF.

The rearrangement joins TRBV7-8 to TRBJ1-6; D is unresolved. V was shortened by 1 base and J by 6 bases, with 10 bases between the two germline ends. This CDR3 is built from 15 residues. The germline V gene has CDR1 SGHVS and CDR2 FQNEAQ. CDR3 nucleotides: TGTGCCAGCAGCTTAGGGGAGGTGGGTAATTCACCCCTCCACTTT. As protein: CASSLGEVGNSPLHF.

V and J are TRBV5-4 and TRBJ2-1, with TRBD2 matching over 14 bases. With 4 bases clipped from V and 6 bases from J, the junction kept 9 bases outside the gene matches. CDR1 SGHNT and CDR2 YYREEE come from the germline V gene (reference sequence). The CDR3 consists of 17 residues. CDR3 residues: CASSPRRLAGGRNEQFF. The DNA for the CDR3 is TGTGCCAGCAGCCCACGGAGACTAGCGGGGGGGCGCAATGAGCAGTTCTTC. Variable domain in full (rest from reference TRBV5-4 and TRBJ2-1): ETGVTQSPTHLIKTRGQQVTLRCSSQSGHNTVSWYQQALGQGPQFIFQYYREEENGRGNFPPRFSGLQFPNYSSELNVNALELDDSALYLCASSPRRLAGGRNEQFFGPGTRLTVL.

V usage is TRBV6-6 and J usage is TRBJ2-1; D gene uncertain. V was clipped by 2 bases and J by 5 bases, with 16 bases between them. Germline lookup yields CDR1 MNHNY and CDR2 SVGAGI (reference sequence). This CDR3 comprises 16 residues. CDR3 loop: CASSYGSRVDNNEQFF. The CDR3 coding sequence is TGTGCCAGCAGTTACGGCAGTCGTGTAGATAACAATGAGCAGTTCTTC.

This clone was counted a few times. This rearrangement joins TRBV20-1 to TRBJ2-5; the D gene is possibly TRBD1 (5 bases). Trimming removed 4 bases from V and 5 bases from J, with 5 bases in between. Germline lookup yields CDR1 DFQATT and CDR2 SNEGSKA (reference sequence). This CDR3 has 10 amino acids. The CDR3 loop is CSATGETQYF. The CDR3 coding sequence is TGCAGTGCTACAGGGGAGACCCAGTACTTC.

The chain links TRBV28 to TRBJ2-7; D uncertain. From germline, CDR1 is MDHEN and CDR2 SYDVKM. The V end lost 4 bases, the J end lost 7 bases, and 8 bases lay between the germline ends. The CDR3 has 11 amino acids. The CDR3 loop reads CASSYLKEQYF. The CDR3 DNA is TGTGCCAGCAGTTACCTCAAGGAGCAGTACTTC.

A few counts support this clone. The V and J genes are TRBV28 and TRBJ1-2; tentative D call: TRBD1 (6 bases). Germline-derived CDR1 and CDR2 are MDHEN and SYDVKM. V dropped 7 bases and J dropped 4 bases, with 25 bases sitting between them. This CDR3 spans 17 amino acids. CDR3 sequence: CASIHSLGGRSGYGYTF. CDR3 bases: TGTGCCAGCATCCACTCTCTTGGGGGGCGTAGTGGCTATGGCTACACCTTC.

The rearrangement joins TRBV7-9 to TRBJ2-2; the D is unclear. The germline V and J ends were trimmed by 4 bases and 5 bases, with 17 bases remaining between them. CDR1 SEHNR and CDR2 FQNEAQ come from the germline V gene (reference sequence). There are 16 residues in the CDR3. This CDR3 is CASSSGSGFWTGELFF. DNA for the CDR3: TGTGCCAGCAGCTCAGGAAGTGGGTTTTGGACCGGGGAGCTGTTTTTT. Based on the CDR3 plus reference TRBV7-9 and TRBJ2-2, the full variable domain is DTGVSQNPRHKITKRGQNVTFRCDPISEHNRLYWYRQTLGQGPEFLTYFQNEAQLEKSRLLSDRFSAERPKGSFSTLEIQRTEQGDSAMYLCASSSGSGFWTGELFFGEGSRLTVL.

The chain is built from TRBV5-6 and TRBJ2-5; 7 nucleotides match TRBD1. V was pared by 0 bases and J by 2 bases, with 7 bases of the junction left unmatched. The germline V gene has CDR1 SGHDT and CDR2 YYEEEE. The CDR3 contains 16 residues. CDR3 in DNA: TGTGCCAGCAGCTTGGAATTGGGACAGCTACAAGAGACCCAGTACTTC. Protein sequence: CASSLELGQLQETQYF. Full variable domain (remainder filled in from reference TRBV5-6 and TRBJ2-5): DAGVTQSPTHLIKTRGQQVTLRCSPKSGHDTVSWYQQALGQGPQFIFQYYEEEERQRGNFPDRFSGHQFPNYSSELNVNALLLGDSALYLCASSLELGQLQETQYFGPGTRLLVL.